The text below deals with one TCR beta chain. Its antigen is as yet unknown. Amplified TCR beta CDR3 regions came from RNA transcripts. TCR CDR3 underwent first-round RT-PCR with the HTBI primer set. TCRdb recomputed calls from the multiplex PCR reads with MiXCR, one row per CDR3 protein. The sample carries more than 500,000 distinct CDR3 sequences, approximately 48% recorded once. Germline V gives CDR1 SGDLS, CDR2 YYNGEE. This CDR3 has 11 residues. V was clipped by 6 bases and J by 6 bases, with 9 bases between them. This record comes from a study of T cells in Graves' hyperthyroidism and ophthalmopathy. Regarding the study as a whole: Stable hyperthyroidism was separated from ophthalmopathy by a model based on 13 V-J features. In the blood, most expanded thyroid clonotypes above 0.001 appeared as well.

Uncontrolled infection, other autoimmune disease, pregnancy and lactation each barred patients from inclusion. Diagnostic decisions used clinical symptoms, serum thyroxine and TRAb, thyroid ultrasound and orbital computed tomography. The specimen sequenced was peripheral blood or thyroid tissue (not recorded which). This TCR was recovered from an adult woman with Graves' disease, either hyperthyroidism or ophthalmopathy (not recorded which). The chain joins TRBV9 to TRBJ1-1; D is undetermined. The DNA for the CDR3 is TGTGCCAGCACCGAGACACCTGAAGCTTTCTTT. As protein: CASTETPEAFF.